This T cell receptor (beta chain) was identified in a study of PD-1 blockade in classical Hodgkin lymphoma (dated by TCRdb to the early 2020s). About the study as a whole: Nivolumab dosing was 3 mg/kg intravenously every 2 weeks, continuing until either disease progression or unacceptable toxicity. The study used TCR beta sequencing and CyTOF to define a peripheral blood immune signature of response to PD-1 blockade in classical Hodgkin lymphoma.

Results the study describes overall, beyond this receptor: Trial patients with a complete response had baseline diversity similar to that of newly diagnosed patients, while partial responders and progressors had significantly lower diversity. A significant rise by C4D1 was seen in CD4+ but not CD8+ TCR diversity (p=0.0027 vs p=0.16), with the rise being most apparent in complete responders (p=0.02). Patients starting nivolumab less than 1 year after ASCT had lower diversity and were excluded from later analyses to avoid confounding by immune reconstitution. The study was restricted to a single clinical trial cohort, and the causes of repertoire differences, possibly disease activity or prior therapy, were left undefined. Newly diagnosed patients were reported to have lower baseline TCR diversity than healthy donors, and relapsed/refractory patients were reported to have lower baseline TCR diversity still.

The time point label, as the study defines it: cycle 2 day 1 (C2D1) of nivolumab. Every trial patient had relapsed after autologous stem cell transplantation, and cohorts A, B and C differed in prior brentuximab vedotin exposure. The trial cohort included 56 patients with relapsed/refractory classical Hodgkin lymphoma, and each patient had a best overall response of complete response, partial response or progressive disease. Trial patients were treated with single-agent nivolumab in the multi-cohort phase II CheckMate 205 trial. An independent review committee assessed best overall response using the 2007 International Working Group response criteria. PBMCs from the trial were collected at three points: immediately before nivolumab initiation (C1D1), and during therapy at cycle 2 day 1 and cycle 4 day 1. Peripheral blood was collected in 8 mL Vacutainer Cell Preparation Tubes, from which PBMCs were isolated by centrifugation and then cryopreserved.

Genomic DNA was isolated using the Qiagen DNeasy kit from unsorted PBMCs as well as from negatively selected CD4+ and CD8+ fractions. TCR beta CDR3 regions were subjected to amplification by immunoSEQ multiplex PCR with primers that anneal to V and J segments. Amplification bias was minimized using a synthetic immune receptor repertoire, and residual bias was removed computationally after sequencing. From the authors' description of their analysis: Repertoire diversity was quantified as the Shannon entropy index using custom Python scripts. Unsorted, CD4+ and CD8+ repertoires were analyzed separately, except in combined analyses where CD4+ and CD8+ sequences were merged in silico. A clone counted as expanded when the clone's frequency after treatment rose at least 2-fold relative to C1D1, and clones undetected at baseline were given a pseudocount of 0.5. Clones with 0 or 1 copy at C1D1 were defined as singleton clones, while clones with 2 or more copies were defined as non-singleton clones. Clones expanded in unsorted samples were labelled as CD4+, CD8+ or unknown by matching protein sequences in sorted samples from the same patient. Diversity changes from C1D1 to C4D1 were tested in paired samples using Wilcoxon tests. In TCRdb, the immuneACCESS table is reduced to in-frame sequences with V and J assigned. These tables do not hold every clone; where another copy was compared, an unresolved V gene accounts for under half, and the others remain unexplained. From that table come the V and J calls and clone size; the DNA was used to work out D and trimming. This sample lists more than 20,000 clones; around 70% were detected once. Approximately 12% of the sample is in the top ten clones.

This clone has only a few counts. It has no known antigen specificity. Per-nucleotide qualities are absent, and no much larger clonotype sits a single base away. Sequenced material: peripheral blood mononuclear cells (PBMCs), taken before the second cycle of nivolumab. The sequence was collected from a human donor with classical Hodgkin lymphoma.

The DNA sequence is as follows: TGTGCCAGCAGTTTCGGCGGGGGGGATTCTACGCAGTATTTT. This encodes CASSFGGGDSTQYF. Recombination joined TRBV28 with TRBJ2-3, and 9 junction bases match TRBD2. At the junction V is shortened by 3 bases and J by 8 bases; bases outside the gene matches: 6. The germline V gene yields MDHEN for CDR1 and SYDVKM for CDR2. The CDR3 sequence holds 14 residues, the cysteine and phenylalanine included. The kept DNA is CDR3 alone, 42 bases in frame from the first base.